The 11 T cell receptor beta chains below were found in one sample sequenced in a study of blood T cell repertoires in COVID-19. Measured with immunoSEQ multiplex PCR; TCRdb has only the in-frame clones, and not every one. Of around 70,000 clones detected, about 86% appear once; the ten largest clones hold 1.9%. The sequenced sample consisted of peripheral blood. All receptors derive from a woman aged 80 or over with active or convalescent COVID-19.

The chain uses TRBV29-1 and TRBJ2-4; the match to TRBD1 covers 7 bases. Germline V gene sequence: CDR1 SQVTM, CDR2 ANQGSEA. J was trimmed by 0 bases and V by 6 bases; bases with no gene match: 2. The CDR3 has 13 amino acids. DNA for the CDR3: TGCAGCGTCCGGGACAGAGCCAAAAACATTCAGTACTTC. It is translated as CSVRDRAKNIQYF. The whole variable domain, filled in from reference TRBV29-1 and TRBJ2-4, reads SAVISQKPSRDICQRGTSLTIQCQVDSQVTMMFWYRQQPGQSLTLIATANQGSEATYESGFVIDKFPISRPNLTFSTLTVSNMSPEDSSIYLCSVRDRAKNIQYFGAGTRLSVL.

The genes are TRBV7-9 and TRBJ1-3; TRBD1 is a possible D gene (6 bases). The germline V gene has CDR1 SEHNR and CDR2 FQNEAQ (reference sequence). Trimming left V 4 bases short and J 11 bases short, with 15 bases between. The CDR3 contains 13 residues. This chain's CDR3 is CASSSRGQRAIYF. The CDR3 DNA reads TGTGCCAGCAGCTCTAGAGGACAGAGGGCCATATATTTT.

This chain links TRBV27 with TRBJ2-6; 8 positions match TRBD1. The CDR3 covers 20 residues. Germline trimming cut 3 bases from V and 2 bases from J; bases unmatched to any gene: 15. CDR1 is MNHEY, CDR2 SMNVEV, per germline (reference sequence). CDR3: CASSFDPSDRAQAGANVLTF. The CDR3 DNA follows: TGTGCCAGCAGTTTCGACCCCTCGGACAGGGCCCAGGCTGGGGCCAACGTCCTGACTTTC.

The rearrangement links TRBV9 to TRBJ2-7, with TRBD1 identical over 9 bases. Germline loops: CDR1 SGDLS, CDR2 YYNGEE. The CDR3 extends over 15 amino acids. V trimming: 2 bases; J trimming: 2 bases; junction bases outside the gene matches: 5. The CDR3 region is CASSVEQGATYEQYF. CDR3 bases: TGTGCCAGCAGCGTGGAACAGGGGGCAACCTACGAGCAGTACTTC.

The V and J genes are TRBV6-5 and TRBJ1-1, with D uncertain. V was pared by 8 bases and J by 0 bases, with 13 bases between. The CDR3 loop spans 14 amino acids. In germline, CDR1 is MNHEY, CDR2 SVGAGI. CDR3 nucleotide sequence: TGTGCCAGCCTCAGGCGGGCCTTGAACACTGAAGCTTTCTTT. Translated: CASLRRALNTEAFF.

This chain connects TRBV11-3 to TRBJ2-2; D unclear. Trimming shortened V by 10 bases and J by 0 bases, and 12 bases separated the two germline ends. This CDR3 is 14 amino acids long. CDR1 SGHNT and CDR2 YENEEA come from the germline V gene. The DNA of the CDR3 is TGTGCCACCACCCTGCGGTCGAACACCGGGGAGCTGTTTTTT. Translated: CATTLRSNTGELFF.

Of note for this clone: The sample holds other DNA sequences that translate to the same CDR3. This chain joins TRBV9 and TRBJ1-1, with D perhaps matching TRBD1 (5 bases). The CDR3 is 14 amino acids. Germline assignment: CDR1 SGDLS and CDR2 YYNGEE. V lost 0 bases and J 1 base, leaving 7 bases between the germline ends. Here the CDR3 reads CASSVAGQNTEAFF. The CDR3 DNA sequence: TGTGCCAGCAGCGTAGCAGGGCAGAACACTGAAGCTTTCTTT.

The chain has TRBV9 and TRBJ2-7; D remains unclear. The CDR3 is 14 amino acids. Germline lookup yields CDR1 SGDLS and CDR2 YYNGEE. V was trimmed by 0 bases and J by 7 bases, leaving 14 bases between them. CDR3: CASSVGLPNAEQYF. In nucleotides, the CDR3 is TGTGCCAGCAGCGTAGGACTGCCAAACGCGGAGCAGTACTTC.

The CDR3 nucleotides are TGTGCCAGCAGTCCCGGGACAAGACCCTACAATGAGCAGTTCTTC. This encodes CASSPGTRPYNEQFF. V is TRBV6-4 and J is TRBJ2-1; TRBD1 might be the D (6 bases). Germline V CDR1 and CDR2: MRHNA, SNTAGT. The CDR3 has 15 residues. Between the trimmed V and J ends, which lost 5 bases and 2 bases, there was a span of 13 bases.

This clone was observed a few times. The genes are TRBV5-1 and TRBJ1-6, with 8 nucleotides matching TRBD1. The CDR3 contains 14 residues. V dropped 5 bases and J dropped 9; count of bases not matched to a gene: 7. The germline V gene has CDR1 SGHRS and CDR2 YFSETQ. CDR3 sequence reads: CASRVQGASSPLHF. The CDR3 DNA reads as TGCGCCAGCAGAGTCCAGGGGGCAAGTTCACCCCTCCACTTT. Variable domain in full (rest from reference TRBV5-1 and TRBJ1-6): KAGVTQTPRYLIKTRGQQVTLSCSPISGHRSVSWYQQTPGQGLQFLFEYFSETQRNKGNFPGRFSGRQFSNSRSEMNVSTLELGDSALYLCASRVQGASSPLHFGNGTRLTVT.

V and J are TRBV3-1 (or the pseudogene TRBV3-2) and TRBJ2-3; 14 bases agree with TRBD2. Trimming at V came to 1 base and at J to 2 bases, leaving 2 bases not matched to a gene. CDR3 length equals 17 residues. The V gene's germline CDR1 is LGHDT and CDR2 YNNKEL (reference sequence). The CDR3 sequence is CASSQGLAGGLTDTQYF. Written as DNA, the CDR3 is TGTGCCAGCAGCCAAGGACTAGCGGGGGGGCTCACAGATACGCAGTATTTT.